Following are 25 T cell receptor beta chains from one sample sequenced in a study of graft-versus-host responses after intestinal transplantation. The repertoire was sequenced with immunoSEQ multiplex PCR; TCRdb's copy has only in-frame clones and lacks some. Of around 10,000 clones listed, roughly a third are singletons. The sequences come from alloreactive CD4+ T cells from a mixed lymphocyte reaction culture, collected before transplantation. Subset here: CFSE-low proliferating T cells sorted from approximately six-day pre-transplant mixed lymphocyte reaction (GvH or HvG direction). The receptors were sampled from a human patient who was an organ donor for intestinal transplantation.

This clone has more than one count but fewer than ten. J is TRBJ2-7 and V is TRBV15; the D gene is possibly TRBD1 (6 bases). Trimming cost V 2 bases and J 4 bases, with 30 bases left between them. CDR1 and CDR2 (germline): LNHNV, YYDKDF (reference sequence). There are 20 residues in the CDR3. The CDR3 spells CATSRNRVRGIGSTVYEQYF. The CDR3 DNA is TGTGCCACCAGCAGAAACAGGGTTAGGGGTATCGGTTCAACCGTGTACGAGCAGTACTTC.

For the CDR3, the DNA is TGTGCCAGCAGGGCTGAGCTAGCGGGGCGCTACAATGAGCAGTTCTTC. It specifies CASRAELAGRYNEQFF. The genes are TRBV2 and TRBJ2-1; 9 positions agree with TRBD2. CDR1 is SNHLY and CDR2 is FYNNEI in the germline V gene. This CDR3 region has 16 residues. V lost 6 bases and J lost 3; bases outside the gene matches: 9.

This clone appeared a few times. The rearrangement links TRBV7-9 to TRBJ2-1, with D perhaps matching TRBD2 (5 bases). The V gene lost 3 bases and the J gene lost 8 bases, with 11 bases spanning the gap. Per germline, CDR1 SEHNR and CDR2 FQNEAQ (reference sequence). This CDR3 spans 13 amino acids. The CDR3 sequence: CASSFRETDEQFF. CDR3 DNA sequence: TGTGCCAGCAGCTTTCGGGAAACGGATGAGCAGTTCTTC.

Within the sample, this clone is medium-sized. The chain employs TRBV7-3 and TRBJ1-1; D unclear. CDR3 length: 12 amino acids. CDR1 and CDR2 (germline): SGHTA, FQGTGA. V lost 5 bases and J lost 10, with 14 bases in between. The CDR3 DNA reads as TGTGCCAGCAGCCTTTCCGACGGGATAGCTTTCTTT. This gives the protein CASSLSDGIAFF.

This clone appeared a few times. The chain uses TRBV6-5 and TRBJ1-2; the D gene is possibly TRBD1 (5 bases). V lost 5 bases, J lost 7 bases, and 17 bases lay in between. CDR3 length: 14 residues. Per the germline V gene, CDR1 is MNHEY and CDR2 is SVGAGI. CDR3 protein: CASSLRGFISGYTF. CDR3 nucleotides: TGTGCCAGCAGTCTTAGGGGTTTCATCTCTGGCTACACCTTC.

The gene calls are TRBV5-1 and TRBJ1-4; no reliable D call. This CDR3 spans 19 amino acids. V was pared by 0 bases and J by 4 bases, with 22 bases between. The germline V gene encodes CDR1 SGHRS and CDR2 YFSETQ. The CDR3, as DNA: TGCGCCAGCAGCTTGGCCCCCCGGGTCCCCCTTTTCGATAATGAAAAACTGTTTTTT. Protein: CASSLAPRVPLFDNEKLFF.

This clone was seen only a few times. The rearrangement links TRBV6-6 to TRBJ2-1; D not certain. The CDR3 consists of 13 residues. Germline CDR1 is MNHNY and CDR2 is SVGAGI (reference sequence). V dropped 8 bases and J dropped 1 base, with 9 bases sitting between them. As DNA, the CDR3 is TGTGCCAGCGGCCAGGATTCCTACAATGAGCAGTTCTTC. Amino acid sequence: CASGQDSYNEQFF.

This clone was seen more than once but under ten times. The same CDR3 is also encoded by other DNA sequences in this sample. V is TRBV27 and J is TRBJ2-6; 9 positions agree with TRBD1. The ends lost 6 bases at V and 0 bases at J; junction bases unmatched: 15. This CDR3 is 20 amino acids long. The V gene's germline CDR1 is MNHEY and CDR2 SMNVEV (reference sequence). The CDR3 DNA is TGTGCCAGCAGACCCCGGGGACAGGGAGTCCCCCCCTCTGGGGCCAACGTCCTGACTTTC. Translated, it gives CASRPRGQGVPPSGANVLTF.

This clone was seen a handful of times. The J gene is TRBJ2-7, the V gene TRBV28; TRBD1 might be the D (6 bases). Deletions cut 2 bases from V and 5 bases from J, with 19 bases between. The germline CDR1 and CDR2 sequences are MDHEN and SYDVKM. The CDR3 consists of 16 residues. CDR3 DNA: TGTGCCAGCAGTTTAGCGTTTGGCAGGGGAAGTCACGAGCAGTACTTC. Amino acid sequence: CASSLAFGRGSHEQYF.

This clone is medium-sized within its sample. The CDR3: CASSPGTSGPNEQFF. The DNA of the CDR3 is TGTGCCAGCAGTCCTGGGACTAGCGGTCCCAATGAGCAGTTCTTC. The rearrangement uses TRBV27 and TRBJ2-1; TRBD2 agrees at 11 bases. The germline gives CDR1 MNHEY, CDR2 SMNVEV (reference sequence). V trimming: 5 bases; J trimming: 6 bases; junction bases outside the gene matches: 6. CDR3 length: 15 residues.

The V gene is TRBV18, the J gene TRBJ1-1; D not certain. Germline CDR1 and CDR2: KGHSH and LQKENI. V was shortened by 3 bases and J by 4 bases, with 12 bases between the two germline ends. The CDR3 sequence is 14 residues long. CDR3 in DNA: TGTGCCAGCTCACCTCAACTCCGAAGCACTGAAGCTTTCTTT. Amino acids: CASSPQLRSTEAFF.

The rearrangement uses TRBV5-1 and TRBJ1-2; 10 bases align to TRBD1. V lost 3 bases, J lost 8 bases, and 4 bases stayed unmatched. The CDR3 is 13 residues long. From germline, CDR1 is SGHRS and CDR2 YFSETQ. The CDR3 reads CASSYRTGGGYTF. The DNA for the CDR3 is TGCGCCAGCAGCTACCGGACAGGGGGAGGCTACACCTTC.

The J gene is TRBJ2-3, the V gene TRBV7-2; the D gene is possibly TRBD1 (5 bases). Between the trimmed V and J ends, which lost 5 bases and 4 bases, there was a span of 10 bases. CDR1 is SGHTA and CDR2 is FQGNSA in the germline V gene. The CDR3 totals 13 residues. The CDR3 sequence is CASSLRQPDTQYF. CDR3 nucleotides: TGTGCCAGCAGCCTACGACAGCCAGATACGCAGTATTTT.

The chain couples TRBV7-3 to TRBJ2-5; D is perhaps TRBD2 (5 bases). CDR3 length: 15 amino acids. V gave up 4 bases and J gave up 0 bases, with 12 bases separating them. Germline CDR1 and CDR2: SGHTA and FQGTGA. The DNA for the CDR3 is TGTGCCAGCAGCTCGGACTCCGGGTACCAAGAGACCCAGTACTTC. Protein: CASSSDSGYQETQYF.

This clone came up a few times. The J gene is TRBJ1-1, the V gene TRBV4-3; no reliable D call. Germline values: CDR1 LGHNA, CDR2 YSLEER. V lost 3 bases and J 6 bases, leaving 11 bases between the germline ends. The CDR3 is 13 amino acids. CDR3 sequence (DNA): TGCGCCAGCAGCCATGGACGGGGTGCTGAAGCTTTCTTT. As protein: CASSHGRGAEAFF.

The rearrangement links TRBV7-4 to TRBJ1-5; D is unresolved. The germline V and J ends were trimmed by 6 bases and 0 bases, with 15 bases remaining between them. From germline, CDR1 is SGHVT and CDR2 SQSDAQ. The CDR3 has 16 residues. CDR3 nucleotides: TGTGCCAGCAGAATAGCAGACGATCATAGCAATCAGCCCCAGCATTTT. Translated: CASRIADDHSNQPQHF.

This clone showed up just a few times. This chain uses TRBV10-3 with TRBJ2-5, with D perhaps matching TRBD2 (7 bases). This CDR3 spans 13 amino acids. Germline V gives CDR1 ENHRY, CDR2 SYGVKD. Trimming shortened V by 8 bases and J by 2 bases, and 12 bases separated the two germline ends. The CDR3 DNA follows: TGTGCCATCGGGGGGCGGGGGCAAGAGACCCAGTACTTC. Translated: CAIGGRGQETQYF.

This clone is categorized as medium-sized (0.01 to 0.1%). The genes are TRBV19 and TRBJ1-3, with 9 bases fitting TRBD1. Germline V gives CDR1 LNHDA, CDR2 SQIVND (reference sequence). With 5 bases clipped from V and 11 bases from J, the junction kept 10 bases outside the gene matches. The CDR3 length is 14 residues. This CDR3 is CASSAGQGRSAIYF. Written as DNA, the CDR3 is TGTGCCAGTAGTGCGGGACAGGGTCGGTCGGCCATATATTTT.

This clone is classed as medium-sized. This chain joins TRBV9 and TRBJ2-5, with D perhaps TRBD2 (6 bases). The V end was cut by 0 bases, the J end by 5 bases, with 11 bases between. This CDR3 is built from 14 residues. The V gene's germline CDR1 is SGDLS and CDR2 YYNGEE. DNA for the CDR3: TGTGCCAGCAGCGTAGCTCGGCTAGCGGAGACCCAGTACTTC. Translated, it gives CASSVARLAETQYF.

The chain links TRBV7-2 to TRBJ2-7, with D maybe TRBD1 (5 bases). V lost 5 bases and J lost 4, with 21 bases in between. From germline, CDR1 is SGHTA and CDR2 FQGNSA. The CDR3 is 16 amino acids. CDR3 region: CASSPSGLTGTYEQYF. The DNA of the CDR3 is TGTGCCAGCAGCCCCTCGGGTTTAACAGGTACTTACGAGCAGTACTTC.

On this clone itself: One end of the junction does not line up with germline, which may come from a read error. The V gene is TRBV5-1, the J gene TRBJ1-1, with 9 bases that match TRBD1. CDR3 size: 15 residues. The germline gives CDR1 SGHRS, CDR2 YFSETQ. CDR3 sequence (DNA): TGCGCCAGCAGCTTGAGGGGACAGGGAGCGGGGGACGCTCTCTTT. This codes for CASSLRGQGAGDALF.

Within the sample, this clone is medium-sized. The CDR3 reads CASSYVPVTLYGYTF. Here the CDR3 DNA reads TGTGCCAGCAGTTACGTACCGGTTACTCTCTATGGCTACACCTTC. The chain links TRBV6-6 to TRBJ1-2; no firm D call. Trimming stripped 2 bases from V and 4 bases from J, with 14 bases between. Germline assignment: CDR1 MNHNY and CDR2 SVGAGI (reference sequence). The CDR3 covers 15 residues.

This clone was detected only a few times. The rearrangement uses TRBV5-1 and TRBJ1-2; 10 bases are a match to TRBD1. Germline CDR1 reads SGHRS; CDR2 reads YFSETQ. CDR3 length: 15 amino acids. V trimming: 4 bases; J trimming: 4 bases; junction bases outside the gene matches: 7. CDR3 sequence: CASSQGGQGFYGYTF. The CDR3, as DNA: TGCGCCAGCAGCCAAGGGGGACAGGGGTTCTATGGCTACACCTTC.

The chain couples TRBV7-2 to TRBJ2-2; D gene ambiguous. CDR1 SGHTA and CDR2 FQGNSA come from the germline V gene. The CDR3 length is 13 residues. Between the trimmed V and J ends, which lost 4 bases and 6 bases, there was a span of 9 bases. The CDR3 is CASSSRWSGELFF. The CDR3 DNA reads TGTGCCAGCAGCTCCAGGTGGTCCGGGGAGCTGTTTTTT.

By sample fraction, this clone is medium-sized. CDR3 sequence reads: CASSMDGGARDTQYF. CDR3 DNA: TGTGCCAGTAGTATGGACGGGGGGGCAAGAGATACGCAGTATTTT. This chain connects TRBV19 to TRBJ2-3, with 8 bases identical to TRBD2. Looked up from germline, CDR1 is LNHDA and CDR2 is SQIVND (reference sequence). The CDR3 spans 15 residues. The J segment lost 5 bases and the V segment lost 3 bases, leaving 7 bases of the junction unmatched.